This T cell receptor beta chain appears in the sequencing data of a study of T-cell reconstitution after alpha-beta-depleted transplantation in children. Findings of the study overall: Several hundred graft clones that had expanded were reportedly the source of alpha-beta T cells about two months after transplant.

V lost 0 bases and J 2 bases, leaving 11 bases between the germline ends. The CDR3 is made up of 15 amino acids. Per the germline V gene, CDR1 is KGHSH and CDR2 is LQKENI. Ten or more counts support this clonotype. Antigen specificity is unknown. Using unique molecular identifiers, the investigators prepared the TCRbeta library. TCRdb ran MiXCR on the PCR reads and lists one entry per CDR3 protein. The table shows 70,000 or so distinct CDR3 sequences, with about a tenth occurring only once. The sequence was collected from a boy between 10 and 17 years old with acute myeloid leukemia, due to receive a stem cell transplant. Specimen: PBMCs, collected before TCRalphabeta/CD19-depleted stem cell transplant. The V gene is TRBV18, the J gene TRBJ2-7; D remains ambiguous. CDR3 residues: CASSPPVRPAYEQYF. CDR3 bases: TGTGCCAGCTCACCACCGGTGCGTCCAGCCTACGAGCAGTACTTC.